These T cell receptor beta chains were read from a single sample in a study of T-cell reconstitution after alpha-beta-depleted transplantation in children. TCRdb reprocessed the PCR reads via MiXCR and lists one record per CDR3 protein. The sample lists 280,000 or so distinct CDR3 sequences; 11% were seen once. The sequences come from peripheral blood, collected 180 days after TCRalphabeta/CD19-depleted stem cell transplant. Source of these receptors: a male patient between 2 and 10 years old who had a stem cell transplant for chronic granulomatous disease, so the T cells may come from the graft donor. Each CDR3 is given with its conserved first and last residue. A D gene is named only where the DNA matches it firmly. For some rows the clone size is stated as once, few or many, or as a class when expanded; others skip it.

d_call,j_call,v_call,clone_size,cdr3_nt,cdr3_aa
-,TRBJ2-1,TRBV29-1,many,TGCAGCACCCGAGGCCCGTACAATGAGCAGTTCTTC,CSTRGPYNEQFF
TRBD1,TRBJ2-5,TRBV7-9,once,TGTGCCAGCACCAACCGACAGGGACACCAAGAGACCCAGTACTTC,CASTNRQGHQETQYF
TRBD2,TRBJ2-3,TRBV20-1,many,TGCAGTGCTAGCTCTAGCGGGGGAAACACAGATACGCAGTATTTT,CSASSSGGNTDTQYF
-,TRBJ2-1,TRBV19,-,TGTGCCAGTAGTATCAACGAGGGGAGTGTGCAGTTCTTC,CASSINEGSVQFF
-,TRBJ1-2,TRBV25-1,few,TGTGCCAGCAGTGACCAAAATAGCGAGGGTTACTATGGCTACACCTTC,CASSDQNSEGYYGYTF
-,TRBJ1-2,TRBV29-1,few,TGCAGCGTTGGAGGGAGGGCGGGGTATGGCTACACCTTC,CSVGGRAGYGYTF
-,TRBJ1-2,TRBV5-1,many,TGCGCCAGCAGCTTTAGGGGCCATGGCTACACCTTC,CASSFRGHGYTF
-,TRBJ2-1,TRBV13,many,TGTGCCAGCAGTTCAGGCCCGAGAGGGGCCTCCTACAATGAGCAGTTCTTC,CASSSGPRGASYNEQFF
TRBD2,TRBJ2-7,TRBV20-1,many,TGCAGTGCGCCCGGGGTAGCGGGAGGCCACTACGAGCAGTACTTC,CSAPGVAGGHYEQYF
-,TRBJ2-5,TRBV7-9,many,TGTGCCAGCAGCTTTCCGGCAAAAGAGACCCAGTACTTC,CASSFPAKETQYF
TRBD1,TRBJ1-1,TRBV19,-,TGTGCCAGTAATCCCCCGACAGGGCAGAACACTGAAGCTTTCTTT,CASNPPTGQNTEAFF
TRBD2,TRBJ2-7,TRBV5-1,many,TGCGCCAGCAGCTGGGCCGCGGGAGGGACCTACGAGCAGTACTTC,CASSWAAGGTYEQYF
-,TRBJ2-5,TRBV20-1,many,TGCAGTGCTAGCGGGGCGGAGACCCAGTACTTC,CSASGAETQYF
TRBD2,TRBJ2-6,TRBV20-1,many,TGCAGTGCTAGAGCGGGGGGCTCTGGGGCCAACGTCCTGACTTTC,CSARAGGSGANVLTF
-,TRBJ1-5,TRBV4-3,many,TGCGCCAGCAGCCAAGCTCCGGGACTTGGGCAGCCCCAGCATTTT,CASSQAPGLGQPQHF
-,TRBJ1-1,TRBV28,-,TGTGCCAGCAGTCCATCGGGACGGGCTGAAGCTTTCTTT,CASSPSGRAEAFF
-,TRBJ1-1,TRBV12-3/TRBV12-4,many,TGTGCCACCCTTCCCGTGGACACTGAAGCTTTCTTT,CATLPVDTEAFF
-,TRBJ2-7,TRBV20-1,-,TGCAGTGCTAGGCACTACACCTACGAGCAGTACTTC,CSARHYTYEQYF
TRBD2,TRBJ2-3,TRBV15,many,TGTGCCACCAGCAAAAACTATGCTAGCGGGGGCACAGATACGCAGTATTTT,CATSKNYASGGTDTQYF
-,TRBJ1-1,TRBV9,-,TGTGCCAGCAGCCCCCTGTCACGGCAGAACACTGAAGCTTTCTTT,CASSPLSRQNTEAFF
-,TRBJ1-1,TRBV7-2,-,TGTGCCAGCAGCCGCGGGCCATCGAACACTGAAGCTTTCTTT,CASSRGPSNTEAFF
TRBD1,TRBJ2-7,TRBV11-3,few,TGTGCCAGCAGCCGGACAGGGGGCCCCTACGAGCAGTACTTC,CASSRTGGPYEQYF
-,TRBJ2-1,TRBV9,many,TGTGCCAGCAGCGGATTAAGCAATTTCCCCAATGAGCAGTTCTTC,CASSGLSNFPNEQFF
TRBD1,TRBJ1-5,TRBV10-3,many,TGTGCCATCGCGCAGCGGACAGGTAGCAATCAGCCCCAGCATTTT,CAIAQRTGSNQPQHF
-,TRBJ2-1,TRBV5-4,-,TGTGCCAGCAGCTTGTGGTCTTACAATGAGCAGTTCTTC,CASSLWSYNEQFF
TRBD2,TRBJ2-1,TRBV5-1,many,TGCGCCAGCAGCACCTTAGCGGGGGTCAATGAGCAGTTCTTC,CASSTLAGVNEQFF
-,TRBJ2-5,TRBV12-3/TRBV12-4,many,TGTGCCAGCAGTCCAGGGTTCCGAGAGACCCAGTACTTC,CASSPGFRETQYF
-,TRBJ1-5,TRBV24-1,many,TGTGCCACCAGTGATGTCAATCAGCCCCAGCATTTT,CATSDVNQPQHF
-,TRBJ2-7,TRBV15,many,TGTGCCACCAGCAGGGATAGGGGAACCTACGAGCAGTACTTC,CATSRDRGTYEQYF
-,TRBJ2-1,TRBV20-1,many,TGCAGTGCTGAGACAGAGAGCTCCTACAATGAGCAGTTCTTC,CSAETESSYNEQFF
TRBD1,TRBJ2-1,TRBV5-6,-,TGTGCCAGCAGCCCGGCCGGGACAGGGTTCAATGAGCAGTTCTTC,CASSPAGTGFNEQFF
-,TRBJ2-3,TRBV14,many,TGTGCCAGCAGCCAAGATATCGGGGATACGCAGTATTTT,CASSQDIGDTQYF
-,TRBJ2-6,TRBV7-2,many,TGTGCCAGCAGCTACCAATCCCGCTCTGGGGCCAACGTCCTGACTTTC,CASSYQSRSGANVLTF
-,TRBJ1-1,TRBV29-1,many,TGCAGCGTTTCCACTAATTCTATGAACACTGAAGCTTTCTTT,CSVSTNSMNTEAFF
TRBD2,TRBJ2-5,TRBV20-1,-,TGCTGTGCCCCGACGGGCCTTAGCGGGAGGGGTCAAGAGACCCAGTACTTC,CCAPTGLSGRGQETQYF
TRBD2,TRBJ2-1,TRBV12-3/TRBV12-4,few,TGTGCCAGCAGTTCTCCCTGGGGCCGACTAGCGGGAGGGCCAGGGGAGCAGTTCTTC,CASSSPWGRLAGGPGEQFF
-,TRBJ2-5,TRBV7-2,many,TGTGCCAGCAGCAGGGGGGCCCCAGAGACCCAGTACTTC,CASSRGAPETQYF
-,TRBJ1-3,TRBV7-9,many,TGTGCCACCGGAACCGCATCAAACACCATATATTTT,CATGTASNTIYF
TRBD2,TRBJ2-1,TRBV19,-,TGTGCCAGTAGTAGCAGCCGAGATATAGGACTAGCGGCAAACAATGAGCAGTTCTTC,CASSSSRDIGLAANNEQFF
TRBD1,TRBJ1-6,TRBV20-1,many,TGCAGTGCTAGCCAGGGGGCGGGTTCACCCCTCCACTTT,CSASQGAGSPLHF
-,TRBJ2-2,TRBV5-1,many,TGCGCCAGCAGAGTTGACAGCCTAAATACCGGGGAGCTGTTTTTT,CASRVDSLNTGELFF
TRBD2,TRBJ2-1,TRBV18,-,TGTGCCAGCTCCCCCGGGACTAGCGGGAGTAATGAGCAGTTCTTC,CASSPGTSGSNEQFF
TRBD2,TRBJ2-5,TRBV7-9,many,TGTGCCAGCAGCCGGTCCGGGACTAGCGGCCCACAAGAGACCCAGTACTTC,CASSRSGTSGPQETQYF
-,TRBJ2-3,TRBV4-3,many,TGCGCCAGCAGCCAAGTTATCAGTTCAGATACGCAGTATTTT,CASSQVISSDTQYF
-,TRBJ1-2,TRBV7-9,many,TGTGCCAGCAGCTTTAGTCAGGGTCAGGACGCTGACACCTTC,CASSFSQGQDADTF
TRBD1,TRBJ2-2,TRBV9,few,TGTGCCAGCAGCGTAGGACAGGGGGGATGGGCCGGGGAGCTGTTTTTT,CASSVGQGGWAGELFF
TRBD2,TRBJ2-7,TRBV12-3/TRBV12-4,many,TGTGCCAGCAGGTCCGGGACTAGCGGGAGGATCGACGAGCAGTACTTC,CASRSGTSGRIDEQYF
TRBD1,TRBJ2-7,TRBV12-3/TRBV12-4,few,TGTGCCAGCAGTCCCGGGGACAGGAGCTCCTACGAGCAGTACTTC,CASSPGDRSSYEQYF